This T cell receptor (beta chain) was sequenced during a study of blood T cell repertoires in COVID-19. Turning to the study itself: T cells, B-cell-depleted T cells, or PBMCs provided the cDNA or gDNA that served as material.

The study drew participants aged 18 to 89 years from fewer than 30 US areas. Participants' own reports of clinical history determined their cohort assignment. CDR1 and CDR2 (germline): MNHEY, SVGAGI. Between the trimmed V and J ends, which lost 2 bases and 1 base, there was a span of 8 bases. The CDR3 runs to 14 residues. Original analysis: Estimated nucleated cell counts came from reference gene primer amplification. The assay was immunoSEQ multiplex PCR, and TCRdb's table has in-frame clones only and misses some. V, J and clone size reflect that table, while D and trimming were determined from the DNA. The table shows some 190,000 clones, with 86% occurring only once.

Sequenced: PBMCs or T cells enriched from blood (not recorded which). The chain carries TRBV6-5 and TRBJ1-1, with D perhaps TRBD1 (5 bases). This TCR was sampled from a woman aged 40 to 49 in a cohort exposed to, infected with or recovered from COVID-19 (not recorded which). The DNA of the CDR3 is TGTGCCAGCAGTTACGGGGCTTCGAACACTGAAGCTTTCTTT. Translated: CASSYGASNTEAFF.